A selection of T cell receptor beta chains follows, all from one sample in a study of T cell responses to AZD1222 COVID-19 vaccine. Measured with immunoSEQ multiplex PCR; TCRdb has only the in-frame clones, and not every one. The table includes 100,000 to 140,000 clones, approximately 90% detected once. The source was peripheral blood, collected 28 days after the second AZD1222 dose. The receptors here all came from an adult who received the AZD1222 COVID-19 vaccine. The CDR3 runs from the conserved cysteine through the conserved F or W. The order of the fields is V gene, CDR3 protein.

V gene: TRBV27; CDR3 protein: CASSLNTGELFF
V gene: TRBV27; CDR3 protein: CASSSSGYSYEQYF
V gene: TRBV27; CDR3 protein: CASSSRDSNQPQHF
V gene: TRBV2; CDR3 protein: CASKGSFNSPLHF
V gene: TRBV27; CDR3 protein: CASSLLGGLDNYGYTF
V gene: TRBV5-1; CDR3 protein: CASSLGGTSYEQYF
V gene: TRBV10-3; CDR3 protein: CAISESRTSGASTDTQYF
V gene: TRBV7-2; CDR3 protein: CASSYTSGRETQYF
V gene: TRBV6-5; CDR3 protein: CASSYGTANTEAFF
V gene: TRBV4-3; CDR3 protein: CASSQAVIAGTGELFF
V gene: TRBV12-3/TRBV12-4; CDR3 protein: CASSLEGFYGYTF
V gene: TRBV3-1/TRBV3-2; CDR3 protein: CASSHFQDSPLHF
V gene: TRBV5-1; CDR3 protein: CASSREGLNEKLFF
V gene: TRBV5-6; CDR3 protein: CASSLYERREAHQPQHF
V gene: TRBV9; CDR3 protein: CASQSGTANTGELFF
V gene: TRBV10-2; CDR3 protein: CASSAGDPLNEQFF
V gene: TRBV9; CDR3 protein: CASRGLNTEAFF
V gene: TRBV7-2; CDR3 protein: CASSLVDKWQETQYF
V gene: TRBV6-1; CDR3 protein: CASSDQGRRGYTF
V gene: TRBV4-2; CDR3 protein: CASSQDGPGQPQHF
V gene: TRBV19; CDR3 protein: CASSIDLGPPYEQYF
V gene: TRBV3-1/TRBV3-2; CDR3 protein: CASSFRQGIEQYF
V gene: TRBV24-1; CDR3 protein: CATSRQGNTEAFF
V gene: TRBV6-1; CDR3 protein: CASSEGQGDSGYTF
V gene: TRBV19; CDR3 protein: CASQDGSYEQYF
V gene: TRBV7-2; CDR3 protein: CASSLNPTGQFYSNQPQHF
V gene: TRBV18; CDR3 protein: CASSAGLGFSYEQYF
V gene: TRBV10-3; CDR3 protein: CAVQGADQPQHF
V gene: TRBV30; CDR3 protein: CAWSPVASGANVLTF
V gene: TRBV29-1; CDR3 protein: CSAGTGEAGELFF
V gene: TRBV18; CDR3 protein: CASSPGSGGHTYNEQFF
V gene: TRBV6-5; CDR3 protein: CASSQTSTGETQYF
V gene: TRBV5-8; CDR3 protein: CASSMGQLYEQYF
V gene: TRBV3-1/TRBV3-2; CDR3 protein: CASSQVDSTSEKLFF
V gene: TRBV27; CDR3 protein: CASSRAHNEQFF
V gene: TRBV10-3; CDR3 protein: CAISEPYKGPASSYEQYF
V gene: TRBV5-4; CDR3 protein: CASSPGTSGRYEQYF
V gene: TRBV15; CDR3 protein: CATSREGSYTGELFF
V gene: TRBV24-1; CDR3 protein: CATSDRGTAQETQYF
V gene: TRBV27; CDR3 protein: CASKRAGEGYTF
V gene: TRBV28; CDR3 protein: CASSLPGQQVSGNTIYF
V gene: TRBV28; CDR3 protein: CASKRGLGENYEQYF
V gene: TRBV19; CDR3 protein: CASSSVQGKETQYF
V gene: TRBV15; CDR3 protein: CATSRGTAGNTIYF
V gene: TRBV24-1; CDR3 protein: CATSDANYGYTF
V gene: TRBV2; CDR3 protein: CASSEEGGAFF
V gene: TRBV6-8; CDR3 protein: CASTEKGKKLFF